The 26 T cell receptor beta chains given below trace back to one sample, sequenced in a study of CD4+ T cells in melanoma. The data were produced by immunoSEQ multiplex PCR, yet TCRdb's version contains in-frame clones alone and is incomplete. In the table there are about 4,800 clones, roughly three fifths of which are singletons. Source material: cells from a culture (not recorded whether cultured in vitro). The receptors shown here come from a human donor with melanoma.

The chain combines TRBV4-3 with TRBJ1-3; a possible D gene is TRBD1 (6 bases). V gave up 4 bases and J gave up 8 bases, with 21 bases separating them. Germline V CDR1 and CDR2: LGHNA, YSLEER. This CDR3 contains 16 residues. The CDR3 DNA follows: TGCGCCAGCAGCCTCCTTGTGGGGGGCGAGTCAGACACCATATATTTT. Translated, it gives CASSLLVGGESDTIYF.

CDR3 in amino acids: CASSQEGVYQETQYF. CDR3 DNA: TGCGCCAGCAGCCAAGAGGGAGTTTACCAAGAGACCCAGTACTTC. The V and J genes are TRBV4-1 and TRBJ2-5; D may be TRBD2 (5 bases). The V gene's germline CDR1 is MGHRA and CDR2 YSYEKL. CDR3 length: 15 amino acids. V was trimmed by 0 bases and J by 0 bases, leaving 8 bases between them.

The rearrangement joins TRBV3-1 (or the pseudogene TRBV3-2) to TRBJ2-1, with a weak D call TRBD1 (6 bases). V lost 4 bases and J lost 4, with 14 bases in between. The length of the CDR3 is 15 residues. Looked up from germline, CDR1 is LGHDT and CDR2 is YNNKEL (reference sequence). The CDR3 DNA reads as TGTGCCAGCAGCCTAGGCAGGGGTACTTACAATGAGCAGTTCTTC. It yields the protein CASSLGRGTYNEQFF.

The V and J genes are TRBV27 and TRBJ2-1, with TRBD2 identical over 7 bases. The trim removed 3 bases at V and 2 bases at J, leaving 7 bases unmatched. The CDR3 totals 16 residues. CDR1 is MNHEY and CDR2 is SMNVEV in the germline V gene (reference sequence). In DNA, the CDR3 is TGTGCCAGCAGTTTCACCCGGGGACTAACCTACAATGAGCAGTTCTTC. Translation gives CASSFTRGLTYNEQFF.

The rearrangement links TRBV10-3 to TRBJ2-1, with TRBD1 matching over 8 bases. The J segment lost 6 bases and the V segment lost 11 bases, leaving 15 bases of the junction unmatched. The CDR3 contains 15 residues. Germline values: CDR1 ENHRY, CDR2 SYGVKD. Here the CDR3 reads CAVGQGLRVSNEQFF. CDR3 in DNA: TGTGCCGTTGGACAGGGCTTAAGGGTCAGCAATGAGCAGTTCTTC.

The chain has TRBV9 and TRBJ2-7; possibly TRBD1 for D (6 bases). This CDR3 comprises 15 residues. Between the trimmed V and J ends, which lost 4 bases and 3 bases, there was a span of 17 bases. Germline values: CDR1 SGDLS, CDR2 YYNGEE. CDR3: CASSPSYRAGYEQYF. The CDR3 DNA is TGTGCCAGCAGCCCTTCCTACAGGGCTGGCTACGAGCAGTACTTC.

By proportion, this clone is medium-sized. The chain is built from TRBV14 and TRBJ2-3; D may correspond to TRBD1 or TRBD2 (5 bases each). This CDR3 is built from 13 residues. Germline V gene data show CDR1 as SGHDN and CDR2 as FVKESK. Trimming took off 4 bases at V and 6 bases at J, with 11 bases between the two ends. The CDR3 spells CASSPGTTDTQYF. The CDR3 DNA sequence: TGTGCCAGCAGCCCTGGGACGACGGATACGCAGTATTTT. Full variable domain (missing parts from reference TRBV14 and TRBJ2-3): EAGVTQFPSHSVIEKGQTVTLRCDPISGHDNLYWYRRVMGKEIKFLLHFVKESKQDESGMPNNRFLAERTGGTYSTLKVQPAELEDSGVYFCASSPGTTDTQYFGPGTRLTVL.

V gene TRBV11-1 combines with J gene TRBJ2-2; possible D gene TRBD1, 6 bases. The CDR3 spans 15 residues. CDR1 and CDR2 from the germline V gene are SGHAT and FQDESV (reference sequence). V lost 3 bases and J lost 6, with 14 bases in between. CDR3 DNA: TGTGCCAGCAGCTTGAGACAGGTTGGGGCCGGGGAGCTGTTTTTT. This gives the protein CASSLRQVGAGELFF.

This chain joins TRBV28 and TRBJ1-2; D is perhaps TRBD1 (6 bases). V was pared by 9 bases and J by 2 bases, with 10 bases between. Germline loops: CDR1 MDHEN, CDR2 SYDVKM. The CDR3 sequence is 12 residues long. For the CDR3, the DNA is TGTGCCAGTTCCCAGGGGAACTATGGCTACACCTTC. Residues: CASSQGNYGYTF.

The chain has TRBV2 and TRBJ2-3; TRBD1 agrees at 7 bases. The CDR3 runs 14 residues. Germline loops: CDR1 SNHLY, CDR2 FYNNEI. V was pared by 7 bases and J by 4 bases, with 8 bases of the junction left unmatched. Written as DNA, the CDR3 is TGTGCCAGCATACAGGGGCAGGGGGCAGATACGCAGTATTTT. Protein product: CASIQGQGADTQYF.

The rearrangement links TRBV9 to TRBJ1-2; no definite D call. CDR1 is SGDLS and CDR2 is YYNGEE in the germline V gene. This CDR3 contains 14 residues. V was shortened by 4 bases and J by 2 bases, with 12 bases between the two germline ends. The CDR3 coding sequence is TGTGCCAGCAGCTTTGGACTGCCGAACTATGGCTACACCTTC. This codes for CASSFGLPNYGYTF.

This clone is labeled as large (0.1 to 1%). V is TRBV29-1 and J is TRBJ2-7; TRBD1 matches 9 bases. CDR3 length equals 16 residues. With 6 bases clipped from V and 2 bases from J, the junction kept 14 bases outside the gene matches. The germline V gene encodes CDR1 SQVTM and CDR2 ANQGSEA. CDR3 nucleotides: TGCAGCGTGATGCATTCGGGACAGGGTACCCCCTACGAGCAGTACTTC. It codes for CSVMHSGQGTPYEQYF.

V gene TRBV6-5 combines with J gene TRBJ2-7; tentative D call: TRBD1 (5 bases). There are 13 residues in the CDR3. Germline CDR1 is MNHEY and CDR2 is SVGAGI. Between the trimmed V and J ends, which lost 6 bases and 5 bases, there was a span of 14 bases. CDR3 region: CASRETDLNEQYF. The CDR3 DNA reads TGTGCCAGCAGAGAGACAGATCTTAACGAGCAGTACTTC.

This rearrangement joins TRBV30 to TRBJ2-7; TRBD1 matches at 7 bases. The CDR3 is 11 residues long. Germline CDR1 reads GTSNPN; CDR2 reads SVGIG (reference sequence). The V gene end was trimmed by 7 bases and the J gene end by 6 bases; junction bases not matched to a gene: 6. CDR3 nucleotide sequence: TGTGCCTCTGCGACAGGGTTCGAGCAGTACTTC. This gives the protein CASATGFEQYF.

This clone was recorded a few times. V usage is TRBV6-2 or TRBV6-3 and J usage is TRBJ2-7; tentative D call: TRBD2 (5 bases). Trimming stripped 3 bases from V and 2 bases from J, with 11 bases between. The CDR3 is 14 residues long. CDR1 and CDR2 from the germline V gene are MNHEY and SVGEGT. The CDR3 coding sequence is TGTGCCAGCAGTTATCAACTAGGAGCCTACGAGCAGTACTTC. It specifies CASSYQLGAYEQYF.

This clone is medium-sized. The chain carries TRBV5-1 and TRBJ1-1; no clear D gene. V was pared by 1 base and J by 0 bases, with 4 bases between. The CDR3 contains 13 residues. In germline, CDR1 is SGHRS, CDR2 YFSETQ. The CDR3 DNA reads TGCGCCAGCAGCTTGACAGTGAACACTGAAGCTTTCTTT. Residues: CASSLTVNTEAFF.

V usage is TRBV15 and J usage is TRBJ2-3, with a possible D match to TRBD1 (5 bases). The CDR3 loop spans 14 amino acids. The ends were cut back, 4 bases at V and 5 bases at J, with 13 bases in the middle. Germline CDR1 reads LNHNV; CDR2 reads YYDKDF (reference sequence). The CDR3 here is CATSIDSFKDTQYF. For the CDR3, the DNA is TGTGCCACCAGCATAGACAGTTTTAAAGATACGCAGTATTTT.

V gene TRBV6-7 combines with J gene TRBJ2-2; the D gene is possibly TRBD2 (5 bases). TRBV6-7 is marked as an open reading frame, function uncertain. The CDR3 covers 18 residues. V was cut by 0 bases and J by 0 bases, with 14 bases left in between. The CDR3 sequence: CASSYSIGGRANTGELFF. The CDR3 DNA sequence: TGTGCCAGCAGTTACTCGATCGGAGGTAGGGCGAACACCGGGGAGCTGTTTTTT.

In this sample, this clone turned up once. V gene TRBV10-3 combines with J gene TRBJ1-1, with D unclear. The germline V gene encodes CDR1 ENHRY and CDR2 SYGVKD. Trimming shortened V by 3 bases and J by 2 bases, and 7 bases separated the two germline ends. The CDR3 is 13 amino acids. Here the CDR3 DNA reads TGTGCCATCAGTGATGGGGATAACACTGAAGCTTTCTTT. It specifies CAISDGDNTEAFF.

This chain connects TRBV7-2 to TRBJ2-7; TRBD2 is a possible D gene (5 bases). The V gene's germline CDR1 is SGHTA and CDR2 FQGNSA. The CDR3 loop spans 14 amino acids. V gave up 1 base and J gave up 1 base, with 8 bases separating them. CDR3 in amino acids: CASSLDAGSYEQYF. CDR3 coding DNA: TGTGCCAGCAGCTTAGACGCGGGTTCCTACGAGCAGTACTTC.

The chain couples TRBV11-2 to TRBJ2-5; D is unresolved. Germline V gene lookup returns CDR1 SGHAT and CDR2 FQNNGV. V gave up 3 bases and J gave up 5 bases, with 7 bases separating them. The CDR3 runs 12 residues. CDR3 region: CASSLTGETQYF. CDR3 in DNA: TGTGCCAGCAGCTTGACCGGGGAGACCCAGTACTTC.

Written as DNA, the CDR3 is TGTGCCAGCAGCTCCCTCGGGCGGCAGGCTACAATCGAGCAGTACTTC. Protein: CASSSLGRQATIEQYF. The V gene is TRBV5-5, the J gene TRBJ2-7, with no clear D. This CDR3 is 16 amino acids long. The germline V gene has CDR1 SGHKS and CDR2 YYEKEE (reference sequence). V lost 3 bases to trimming and J lost 6 bases, with 22 bases between them. The full variable domain, completed using reference TRBV5-5 and TRBJ2-7, is DAGVTQSPTHLIKTRGQQVTLRCSPISGHKSVSWYQQVLGQGPQFIFQYYEKEERGRGNFPDRFSARQFPNYSSELNVNALLLGDSALYLCASSSLGRQATIEQYFGPGTRLTVT.

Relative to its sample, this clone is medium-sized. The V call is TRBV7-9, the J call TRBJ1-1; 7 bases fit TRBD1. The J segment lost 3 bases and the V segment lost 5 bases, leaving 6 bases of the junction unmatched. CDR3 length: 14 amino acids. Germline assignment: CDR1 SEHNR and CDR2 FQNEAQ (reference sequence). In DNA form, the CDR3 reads TGTGCCAGCAGCATATCAGGGGGTTACACTGAAGCTTTCTTT. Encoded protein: CASSISGGYTEAFF.

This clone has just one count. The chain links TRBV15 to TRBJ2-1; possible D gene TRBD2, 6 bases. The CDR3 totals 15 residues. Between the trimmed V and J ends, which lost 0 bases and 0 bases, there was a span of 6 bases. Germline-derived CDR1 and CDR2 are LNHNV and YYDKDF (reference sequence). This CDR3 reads CATSRERGSYNEQFF. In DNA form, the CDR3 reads TGTGCCACCAGCAGAGAGCGGGGCTCCTACAATGAGCAGTTCTTC.

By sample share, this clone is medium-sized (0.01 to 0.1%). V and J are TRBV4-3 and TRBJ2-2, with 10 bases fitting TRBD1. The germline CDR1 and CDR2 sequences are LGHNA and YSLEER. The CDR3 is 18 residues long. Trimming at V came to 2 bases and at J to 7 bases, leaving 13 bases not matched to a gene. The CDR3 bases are TGCGCCAGCAGCCAACATCTACCGGGACAGGGGACCTTCGGGGAGCTGTTTTTT. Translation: CASSQHLPGQGTFGELFF.

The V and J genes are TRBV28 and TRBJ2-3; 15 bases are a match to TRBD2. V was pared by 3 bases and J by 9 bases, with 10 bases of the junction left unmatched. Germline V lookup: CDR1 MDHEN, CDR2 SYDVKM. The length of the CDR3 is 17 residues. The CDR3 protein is CASSLGSRTSGGGTQYF. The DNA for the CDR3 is TGTGCCAGCAGTTTGGGCAGTAGGACTAGCGGGGGGGGGACGCAGTATTTT.